Below, one T cell receptor (beta chain) is given with its context. Profiled with immunoSEQ multiplex PCR; TCRdb holds only in-frame clones, not every one. The sample records about 120,000 clones, about 88% being singletons. The data are from a study of control samples from healthy donors and cancer patients. The germline V gene has CDR1 KGHSH and CDR2 LQKENI. The trim removed 0 bases at V and 5 bases at J, leaving 7 bases unmatched. The CDR3 totals 17 residues. The rearrangement links TRBV18 to TRBJ2-1; 10 bases are shared with TRBD2. Sequencing was done on a sample of blood. The TCR comes from a man in his late teens or twenties in good health. The DNA for the CDR3 is TGTGCCAGCTCACCACCCACAGCGGGAGGGCCTAACAATGAGCAGTTCTTC. Protein sequence: CASSPPTAGGPNNEQFF. The whole variable domain, filled in from reference TRBV18 and TRBJ2-1, reads NAGVMQNPRHLVRRRGQEARLRCSPMKGHSHVYWYRQLPEEGLKFMVYLQKENIIDESGMPKERFSAEFPKEGPSILRIQQVVRGDSAAYFCASSPPTAGGPNNEQFFGPGTRLTVL.